This T cell receptor (beta chain) derives from a study of T cell responses to AZD1222 COVID-19 vaccine (dated by TCRdb to about 2021). Regarding the complete study: AZD1222 recipients with second doses at about 4 weeks or about 12 weeks were pooled, because spike-specific TCR depth and breadth did not differ between schedules. TCR sequencing covered over 230 trial participants: 200 to 210 given two doses of AZD1222 and 26 given two doses of MenACWY control vaccine. Trial participants were enrolled into age subgroups of 18-55, 56-69 and 70-plus years, which contained about 150, 27 and 61 TCR-sequenced participants, respectively. The research as a whole found: Because no day 14 peak-response samples were available, repertoires were characterized only after the peak T cell response. The whole spike protein was spanned by vaccine-associated CD4 TCRs, and dominant responses were seen in regions 160-218 and 743-854. Most participants were white British and females outnumbered males, and the authors suggested that clonal diversity may have been underestimated. A significant rise in spike-specific TCR breadth and depth was observed after two AZD1222 doses relative to day 0 and relative to MenACWY recipients. Conclusions about previously exposed vaccinees are limited, since just a handful of AZD1222 recipients were seropositive for SARS-CoV-2 at baseline. Reportedly, almost half of the unique spike-specific TCRs recognized epitopes lying outside the regions that are mutated in the B.1.351 and B.1.1.7 variants. In the small 56-69-year group, the increase in depth fell short of significance, most likely because of low power.

On this clone itself: Its specific antigen is unknown. Nothing much larger sits one base from this clone, and base qualities are not available.

The CDR3 regions of human TCRbeta chains were subjected to immunosequencing. The paper's data handling went like this. TCRs in the repertoires were matched against a reference library of SARS-CoV-2-specific TCRs that had been generated with the MIRA antigen-specificity platform. Breadth was defined as the fraction of unique TCRs that were SARS-CoV-2-associated. Depth was defined as the fraction of total T cells that were SARS-CoV-2-associated. Each spike-specific TCR was assigned to its reactive spike region and to a CD4 or CD8 class using the MIRA data. Log10-transformed breadth and depth values were compared by one-way ANOVA with Sidak's multiple comparisons tests. TCRdb's version of the immuneACCESS table is confined to in-frame rearrangements and falls short of the full clone set. An unresolved V gene accounts for under half of the shortfall where checked; the remainder is of unknown origin. V and J calls and clone size come straight from that table; D and trimming were deduced from the DNA. This sample is represented by 67,000 or so clones; roughly 89% of them were singletons. About 10% of the sample goes to the ten largest clones.

According to the study, the label for this sample's time point signals: baseline before first vaccination. Vaccinee samples came from UK trials COV001 and COV002, including a single-blind randomized controlled phase 2/3 trial of AZD1222 (ChAdOx1 nCoV-19) in healthy adults. Trial participant PBMC samples were collected at day 0 and day 28 after the second dose for TCRbeta chain sequencing. The germline V gene encodes CDR1 MDHEN and CDR2 SYDVKM. The CDR3 measures 14 amino acids from cysteine to phenylalanine. Here the CDR3 DNA is all that survives: 42 bases in frame from base 1. V is clipped by 8 bases and J by 2 bases, and the sequence between their germline boundaries is 16 bases long.

The chain is encoded by TRBV28 joined to TRBJ2-7, and perhaps TRBD2 as D gene, on 6 matching bases. This clonotype was sampled from an adult in good health. The specimen was peripheral blood, collected on day 0 of AZD1222 vaccination. For the CDR3, the sequence is CASGPGGKPYEQYF. The nucleotide sequence reads TGTGCCAGCGGCCCCGGGGGAAAACCCTACGAGCAGTACTTC.